This T cell receptor beta chain was recovered during a study of T cell clones after liver transplantation (dated by TCRdb to about 2019). In terms of the full investigation: The samples were obtained from ITN030ST, a randomized trial that attempted immunosuppression withdrawal within 2 years after liver transplantation. Subjects received no induction therapy and standard immunosuppression until randomization at 12-24 months post-transplant. Three of the eight recipients were HCV-positive; the others were transplanted for non-autoimmune, non-viral indications. Blood samples were collected pre-transplant, pre-randomization before withdrawal, and post-randomization after either complete withdrawal or failed withdrawal. The studied cohort comprised 8 liver transplant recipients, 3 classified as tolerant and 5 as non-tolerant. Donor-reactive T cell clones were identified by TCRbeta sequencing following a pre-transplant mixed lymphocyte reaction and were subsequently tracked in post-transplant blood. Tolerance was defined as complete immunosuppression withdrawal for at least one year with no rise in liver enzymes beyond twice the upper limit of normal. Third party-reactive TCRbeta sequences were also identified from pre-transplant MLRs to serve as an antigen-independent comparator for donor-reactive sequences. What the study reported, not specific to this receptor: When repertoire turnover was taken into account, detection of donor-reactive sequences was significantly reduced in 7 of 8 subjects for CD4 and in 8 of 8 subjects for CD8. Without allograft tissue specimens, donor-reactive T cells may have migrated into the graft rather than being deleted. The conclusions were considered preliminary, being limited by small, heterogeneous patient numbers and non-standardized post-transplant time points. In most of the 8 subjects, regardless of tolerance or HCV status, circulating donor-reactive CD4 TCRbeta sequences dropped significantly post-transplant. Donor-reactive sequences declined more than third party-reactive ones, suggesting partial antigen-specific deletion unrelated to withdrawal success. In two subjects, low numbers of available donor cells limited the measurable donor-reactive repertoire.

Using immunoSEQ, frozen genomic DNA was subjected to high-throughput TCRbeta CDR3 sequencing, a process that included PCR amplification, mapping, bias correction and internal controls. As for how the authors treated the data: Productive rearrangements were retained, and unique TCRbeta sequences were defined by the CDR3 nucleotide sequence together with the V and J gene. Donor-reactive sequences required at least 5-fold expansion in CFSE-low cells versus unstimulated pre-transplant cells and at least 0.01% frequency. Per-subject minimum frequency thresholds, based on the lowest-template unstimulated sample, ensured at least 90% detection power. Jensen-Shannon divergence between the top 1000 TCRbeta sequences post- versus pre-transplant served as the measure of repertoire turnover. Two-sided Fisher's exact tests were used to test for changes in how often donor-reactive sequences were detected. Sourced from immuneACCESS, this table was stored by TCRdb with only in-frame sequences that have V and J called. A share of the clones is absent; for the studies checked, an unresolved V gene accounts for under half, and the remainder has no known explanation. V and J calls and clone size are those listed in that table; D and trimming were worked out from the DNA. The sample table records around 43,000 clones; 85% to 90% of these occur just once. The ten most abundant clones make up approximately 2.7% of the sample.

Unstimulated PBMCs, after thawing, were stained for CD3, CD4 and CD8 and then FACS-sorted into CD3+CD4+ and CD3+CD8+ populations. Each of the 8 studied subjects was randomized to immunosuppression withdrawal. Genomic DNA was isolated with the Qiagen DNeasy Blood and Tissue Kit. Deletion took 6 bases off V and 5 bases off J, with a span of 14 bases between the germline ends. The CDR3 covers 14 residues, taking in both the cysteine and the phenylalanine. The CDR3 DNA has 42 bases and is translated from base 1. From a lookup of the germline V gene (reference sequence), CDR1 and CDR2 are SEHNR and FQNEAQ. Of note for this clone: No cognate antigen has been identified for it. No per-base quality is available; no much larger clone lies one base away.

The source material was CD4+ T cells from blood, sampled 24 months after liver transplant. The chain uses TRBV7-9 and TRBJ2-1; the best D guess is TRBD1, with 6 bases matching. This receptor was identified in a human patient who received a liver transplant. Following a transplant, some T cells may be graft donor cells, not patient cells. The CDR3 region reads CASSFRQVDNEQFF. DNA sequence: TGTGCCAGCAGTTTCCGACAGGTCGACAATGAGCAGTTCTTC.